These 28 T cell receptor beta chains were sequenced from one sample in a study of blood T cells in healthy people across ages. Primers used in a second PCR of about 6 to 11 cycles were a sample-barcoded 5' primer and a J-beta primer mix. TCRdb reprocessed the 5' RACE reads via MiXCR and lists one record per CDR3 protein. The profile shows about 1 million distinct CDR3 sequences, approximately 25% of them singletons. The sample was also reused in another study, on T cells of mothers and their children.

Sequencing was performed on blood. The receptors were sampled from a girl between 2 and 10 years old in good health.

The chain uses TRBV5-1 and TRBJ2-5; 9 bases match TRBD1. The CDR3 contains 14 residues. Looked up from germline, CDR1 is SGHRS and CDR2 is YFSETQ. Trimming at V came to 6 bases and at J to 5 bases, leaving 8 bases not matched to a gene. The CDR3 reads CASTGTGSRETQYF. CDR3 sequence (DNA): TGCGCCAGCACGGGGACAGGGTCCAGGGAGACCCAGTACTTC.

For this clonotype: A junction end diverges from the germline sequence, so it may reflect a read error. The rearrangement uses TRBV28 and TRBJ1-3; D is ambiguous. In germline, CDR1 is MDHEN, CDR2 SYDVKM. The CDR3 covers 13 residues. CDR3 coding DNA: TGTGCCAGCAGTTCAGCGATGGGAAGCACCATATATTTT. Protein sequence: CASSSAMGSTIYF.

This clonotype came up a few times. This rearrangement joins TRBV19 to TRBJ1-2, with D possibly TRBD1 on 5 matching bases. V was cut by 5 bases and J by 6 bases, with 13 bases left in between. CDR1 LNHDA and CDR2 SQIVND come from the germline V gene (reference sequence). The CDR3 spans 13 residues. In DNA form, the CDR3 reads TGTGCCAGTAGTCAACACCAGGGTAATGGCTACACCTTC. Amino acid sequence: CASSQHQGNGYTF.

CDR3 protein: CSVITVRGVMTEAFF. The CDR3 DNA follows: TGCAGCGTAATTACAGTGAGGGGCGTGATGACTGAAGCTTTCTTT. V gene TRBV29-1 combines with J gene TRBJ1-1; possible D gene TRBD1, 5 bases. Deletions cut 6 bases from V and 5 bases from J, with 22 bases between. Germline V lookup: CDR1 SQVTM, CDR2 ANQGSEA. This CDR3 region has 15 residues.

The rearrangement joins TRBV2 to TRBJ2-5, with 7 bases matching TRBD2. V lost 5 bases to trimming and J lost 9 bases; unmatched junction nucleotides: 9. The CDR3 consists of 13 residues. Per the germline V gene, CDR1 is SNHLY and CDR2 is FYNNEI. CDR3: CASSRGGGVAQYF. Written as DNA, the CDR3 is TGTGCCAGCAGTCGTGGGGGAGGGGTGGCCCAGTACTTC.

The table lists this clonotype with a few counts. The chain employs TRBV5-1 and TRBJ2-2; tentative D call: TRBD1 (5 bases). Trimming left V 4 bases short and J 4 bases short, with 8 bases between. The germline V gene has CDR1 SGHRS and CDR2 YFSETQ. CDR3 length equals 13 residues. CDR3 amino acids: CASSEDSTGELFF. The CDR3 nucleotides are TGCGCCAGCAGCGAAGACAGCACCGGGGAGCTGTTTTTT.

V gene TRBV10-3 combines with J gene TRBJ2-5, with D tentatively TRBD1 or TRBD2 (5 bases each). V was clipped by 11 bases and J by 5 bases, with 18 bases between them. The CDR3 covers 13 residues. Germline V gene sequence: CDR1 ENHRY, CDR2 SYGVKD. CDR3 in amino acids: CAARARDGETQYF. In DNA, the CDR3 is TGTGCCGCGAGGGCAAGGGACGGGGAGACCCAGTACTTC.

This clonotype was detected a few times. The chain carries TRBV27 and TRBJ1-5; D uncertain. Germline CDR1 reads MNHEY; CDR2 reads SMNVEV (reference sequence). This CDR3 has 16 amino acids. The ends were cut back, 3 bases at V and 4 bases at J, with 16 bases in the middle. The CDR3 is CASSFSGSVGNQPQHF. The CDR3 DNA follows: TGTGCCAGCAGTTTTTCGGGGTCCGTTGGGAATCAGCCCCAGCATTTT.

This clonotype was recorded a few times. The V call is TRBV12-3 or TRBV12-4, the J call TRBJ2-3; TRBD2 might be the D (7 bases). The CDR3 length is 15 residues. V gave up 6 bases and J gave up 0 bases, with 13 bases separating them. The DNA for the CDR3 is TGTGCCAGCAGCGGACGGGGGGCTAGCACAGATACGCAGTATTTT. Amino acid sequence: CASSGRGASTDTQYF.

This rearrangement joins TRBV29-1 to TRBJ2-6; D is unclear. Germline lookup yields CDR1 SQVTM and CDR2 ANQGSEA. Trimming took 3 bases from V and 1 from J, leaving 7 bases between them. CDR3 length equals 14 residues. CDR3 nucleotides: TGCAGCGTTGACGTCTTATCTGGGGCCAACGTCCTGACTTTC. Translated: CSVDVLSGANVLTF.

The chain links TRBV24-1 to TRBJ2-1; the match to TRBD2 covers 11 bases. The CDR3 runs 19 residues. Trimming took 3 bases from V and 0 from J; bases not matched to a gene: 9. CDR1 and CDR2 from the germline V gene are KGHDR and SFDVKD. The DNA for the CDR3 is TGTGCCACCAGTGATAAGGGGACTAGCGGTGTAAGCTCCTACAATGAGCAGTTCTTC. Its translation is CATSDKGTSGVSSYNEQFF.

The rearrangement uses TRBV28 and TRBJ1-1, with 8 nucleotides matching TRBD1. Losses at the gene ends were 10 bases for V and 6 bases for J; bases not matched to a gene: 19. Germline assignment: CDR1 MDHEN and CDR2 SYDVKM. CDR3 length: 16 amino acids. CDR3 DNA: TGTGCCATCTGTTCGCAGGGGGCGCAGGTAAAATCTGAAGCTTTCTTT. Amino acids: CAICSQGAQVKSEAFF.

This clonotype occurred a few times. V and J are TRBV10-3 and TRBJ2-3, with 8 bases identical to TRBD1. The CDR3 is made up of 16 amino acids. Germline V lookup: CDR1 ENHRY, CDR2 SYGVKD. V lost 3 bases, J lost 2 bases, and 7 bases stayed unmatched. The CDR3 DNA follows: TGTGCCATCAGTGATTCAGGGCAGGGGGCCACAGATACGCAGTATTTT. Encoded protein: CAISDSGQGATDTQYF.

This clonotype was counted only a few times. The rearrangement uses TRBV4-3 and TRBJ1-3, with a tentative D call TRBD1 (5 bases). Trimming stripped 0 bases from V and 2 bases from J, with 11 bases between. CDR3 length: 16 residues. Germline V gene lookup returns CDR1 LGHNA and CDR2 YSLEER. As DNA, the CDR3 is TGCGCCAGCAGCCAAGATCCAAGGGGAACTGGAAACACCATATATTTT. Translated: CASSQDPRGTGNTIYF.

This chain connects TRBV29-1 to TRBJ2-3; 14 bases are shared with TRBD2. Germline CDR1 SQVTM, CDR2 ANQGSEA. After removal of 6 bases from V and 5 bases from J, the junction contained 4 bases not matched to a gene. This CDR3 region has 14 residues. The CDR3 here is CSVTGTSGRDTQYF. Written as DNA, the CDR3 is TGCAGCGTCACCGGGACTAGCGGGAGAGATACGCAGTATTTT.

The CDR3 region has the DNA TGCGCCAGCAGCTCCAGACGGGCAGATACAGATACGCAGTATTTT. This translates into CASSSRRADTDTQYF. The V gene is TRBV5-1, the J gene TRBJ2-3; D is ambiguous. Germline V gene data show CDR1 as SGHRS and CDR2 as YFSETQ. This CDR3 comprises 15 residues. Trimming pared 3 bases from V and 3 bases from J, leaving 14 bases between.

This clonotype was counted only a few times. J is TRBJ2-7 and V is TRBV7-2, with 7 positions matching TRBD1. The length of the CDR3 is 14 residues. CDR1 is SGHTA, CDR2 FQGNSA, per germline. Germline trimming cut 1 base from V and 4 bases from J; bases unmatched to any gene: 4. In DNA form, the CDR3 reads TGTGCCAGCAGCTTAGAGGGCAGGGGGTACGAGCAGTACTTC. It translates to CASSLEGRGYEQYF.

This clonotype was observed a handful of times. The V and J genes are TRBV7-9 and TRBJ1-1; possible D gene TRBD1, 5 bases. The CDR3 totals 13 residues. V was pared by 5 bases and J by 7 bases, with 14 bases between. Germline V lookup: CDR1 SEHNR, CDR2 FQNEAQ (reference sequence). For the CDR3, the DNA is TGTGCCAGCAGCATAAACCGGGGGGGTGAAGCTTTCTTT. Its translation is CASSINRGGEAFF.

The CDR3 DNA follows: TGTGCCAGCACCCTGGCCACCACAGATACGCAGTATTTT. Translated, it gives CASTLATTDTQYF. V and J are TRBV12-3 or TRBV12-4 and TRBJ2-3; D not resolved. Trimming removed 7 bases from V and 2 bases from J, with 10 bases in between. The CDR3 extends over 13 amino acids.

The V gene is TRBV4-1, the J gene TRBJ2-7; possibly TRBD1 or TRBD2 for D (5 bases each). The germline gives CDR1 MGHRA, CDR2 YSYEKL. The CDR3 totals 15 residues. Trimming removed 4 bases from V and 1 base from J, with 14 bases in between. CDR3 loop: CASSPSGTASYEQYF. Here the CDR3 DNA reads TGCGCCAGCAGCCCCTCCGGGACGGCATCCTACGAGCAGTACTTC.

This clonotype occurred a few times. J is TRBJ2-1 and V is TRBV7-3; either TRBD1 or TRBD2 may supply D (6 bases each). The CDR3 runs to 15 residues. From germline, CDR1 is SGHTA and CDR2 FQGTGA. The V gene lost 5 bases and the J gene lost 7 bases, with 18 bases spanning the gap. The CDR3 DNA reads TGTGCCAGCAGCCCAAGGGGGGAGCCGGGAAATGAGCAGTTCTTC. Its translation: CASSPRGEPGNEQFF.

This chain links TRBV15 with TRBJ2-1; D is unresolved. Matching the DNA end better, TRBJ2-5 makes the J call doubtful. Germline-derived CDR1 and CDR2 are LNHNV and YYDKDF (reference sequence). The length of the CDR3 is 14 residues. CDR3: CATSKGPSRETQYF. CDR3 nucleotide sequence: TGTGCCACCAGCAAAGGCCCTTCACGAGAGACCCAGTACTTC.

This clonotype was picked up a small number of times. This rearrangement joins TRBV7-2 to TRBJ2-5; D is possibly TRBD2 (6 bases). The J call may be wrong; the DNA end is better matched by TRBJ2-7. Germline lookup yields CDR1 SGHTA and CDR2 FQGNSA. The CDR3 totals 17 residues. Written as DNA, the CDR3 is TGTGCCAGCAGCTTCACCAGTGATAGACTAGTGGATGACGAGCAGTACTTC. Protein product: CASSFTSDRLVDDEQYF.

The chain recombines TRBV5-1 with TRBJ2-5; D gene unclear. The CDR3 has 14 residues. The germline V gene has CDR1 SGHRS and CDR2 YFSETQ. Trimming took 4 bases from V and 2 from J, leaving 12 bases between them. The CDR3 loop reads CASSNVGIQETQYF. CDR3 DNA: TGCGCCAGCAGCAATGTAGGGATACAAGAGACCCAGTACTTC.

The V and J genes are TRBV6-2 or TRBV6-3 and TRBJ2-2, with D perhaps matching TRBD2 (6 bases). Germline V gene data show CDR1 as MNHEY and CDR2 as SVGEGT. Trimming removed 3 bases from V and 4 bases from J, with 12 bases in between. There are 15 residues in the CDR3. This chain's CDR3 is CASSYSGPSTGELFF. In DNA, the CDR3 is TGTGCCAGCAGTTATAGCGGCCCGAGCACCGGGGAGCTGTTTTTT.

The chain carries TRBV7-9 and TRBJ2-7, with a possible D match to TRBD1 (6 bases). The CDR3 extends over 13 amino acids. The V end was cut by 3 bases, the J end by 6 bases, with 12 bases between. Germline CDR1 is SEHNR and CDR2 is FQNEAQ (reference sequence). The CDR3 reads CASSLQGNSEQYF. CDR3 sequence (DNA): TGTGCCAGCAGCTTGCAGGGGAATAGCGAGCAGTACTTC.

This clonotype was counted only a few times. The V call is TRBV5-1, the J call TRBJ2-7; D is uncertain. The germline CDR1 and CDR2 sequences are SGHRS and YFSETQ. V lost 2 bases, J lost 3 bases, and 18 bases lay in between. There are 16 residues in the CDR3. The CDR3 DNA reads TGCGCCAGCAGCTTTTCTGTGAGAGATTCTAGCTACGAGCAGTACTTC. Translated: CASSFSVRDSSYEQYF.

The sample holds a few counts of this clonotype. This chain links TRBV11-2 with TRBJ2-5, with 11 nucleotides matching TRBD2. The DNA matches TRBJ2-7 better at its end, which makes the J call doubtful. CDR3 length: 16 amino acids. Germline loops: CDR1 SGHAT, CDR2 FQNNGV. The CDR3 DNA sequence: TGTGCCAGCAGCACGAGACTAGCGGGACCTTCCTACGAGCAGTACTTC. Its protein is CASSTRLAGPSYEQYF.